The 25 T cell receptor beta chains reported below all come from one sample, sequenced in a study of T cell responses to AZD1222 COVID-19 vaccine listed by TCRdb under 2021. What the time point label conveys for this sample: about 28 days (+/-7) after the second vaccine dose. Libraries were built with the immunoSEQ multiplex PCR assay. Held by TCRdb, this immuneACCESS table contains in-frame sequences only and omits some clones. Under half of the omission traces to an unresolved V gene where checked; the cause of the rest is unknown. Counted in this sample were about 110,000 clones; about nine tenths of them appeared once. The ten biggest clones cover under 10% of the sample. Source: peripheral blood, taken 28 days after the second AZD1222 dose. The receptors derive from an adult who received the AZD1222 COVID-19 vaccine.

V and J are TRBV6-2 or TRBV6-3 and TRBJ1-5; D is ambiguous. V was pared by 5 bases and J by 3 bases, with 14 bases between. Germline loops: CDR1 MNHEY, CDR2 SVGEGT. The CDR3 is 15 residues long. The CDR3 DNA reads TGTGCCAGCAGTAGCTACAAGGAACCCAATCAGCCCCAGCATTTT. Translating gives CASSSYKEPNQPQHF.

The V and J genes are TRBV10-3 and TRBJ1-3; 8 bases agree with TRBD1. The CDR3 spans 15 residues. Losses at the gene ends were 2 bases for V and 2 bases for J; bases not matched to a gene: 2. Germline CDR1 is ENHRY and CDR2 is SYGVKD. The CDR3 is CAISEPRGPGNTIYF. The CDR3 DNA reads as TGTGCCATCAGTGAGCCCAGGGGGCCTGGAAACACCATATATTTT.

The rearrangement links TRBV19 to TRBJ2-4, with 8 bases that match TRBD2. CDR3 length: 17 amino acids. With 5 bases clipped from V and 3 bases from J, the junction kept 12 bases outside the gene matches. Germline assignment: CDR1 LNHDA and CDR2 SQIVND (reference sequence). The CDR3 nucleotides are TGTGCCAGTAGTCCTTCCGCTAGCGGGTTGGGCAAAAACATTCAGTACTTC. Protein product: CASSPSASGLGKNIQYF. Looking up the rest from reference TRBV19 and TRBJ2-4 gives the full variable domain: DGGITQSPKYLFRKEGQNVTLSCEQNLNHDAMYWYRQDPGQGLRLIYYSQIVNDFQKGDIAEGYSVSREKKESFPLTVTSAQKNPTAFYLCASSPSASGLGKNIQYFGAGTRLSVL.

The table lists this clone with many counts. The V and J genes are TRBV5-6 and TRBJ1-2; D may be TRBD1 (5 bases). The length of the CDR3 is 14 residues. Germline V lookup: CDR1 SGHDT, CDR2 YYEEEE. Trimming stripped 5 bases from V and 4 bases from J, with 15 bases between. As DNA, the CDR3 is TGTGCCAGCAGGTCCGGGACCGCGATCTATGGCTACACCTTC. This codes for CASRSGTAIYGYTF.

A single count supports this clone. J is TRBJ1-1 and V is TRBV6-6, with TRBD1 matching 8 bases. With 5 bases clipped from V and 2 bases from J, the junction kept 4 bases outside the gene matches. CDR1 is MNHNY and CDR2 is SVGAGI in the germline V gene (reference sequence). The CDR3 consists of 14 residues. The CDR3 coding sequence is TGTGCCAGCAGTCAAGACAGGGGCAACACTGAAGCTTTCTTT. This translates into CASSQDRGNTEAFF.

The V gene is TRBV18, the J gene TRBJ2-5; no reliable D call. The germline CDR1 and CDR2 sequences are KGHSH and LQKENI. Between the trimmed V and J ends, which lost 3 bases and 2 bases, there was a span of 10 bases. This CDR3 is 14 amino acids long. Here the CDR3 reads CASSPGRQQETQYF. The CDR3 DNA is TGTGCCAGCTCACCCGGTCGGCAGCAAGAGACCCAGTACTTC.

The genes are TRBV3-1 (or the pseudogene TRBV3-2) and TRBJ1-1; D is possibly TRBD1 (6 bases). The germline CDR1 and CDR2 sequences are LGHDT and YNNKEL (reference sequence). CDR3 size: 16 residues. V lost 4 bases and J 0 bases, leaving 15 bases between the germline ends. The CDR3 protein is CASSPQGFTMNTEAFF. For the CDR3, the DNA is TGTGCCAGCAGCCCTCAGGGGTTCACCATGAACACTGAAGCTTTCTTT.

This clone has a single count. The gene calls are TRBV7-7 and TRBJ2-1; 14 nucleotides line up with TRBD2. CDR3 length equals 19 residues. Trimming at V came to 1 base and at J to 8 bases, leaving 13 bases not matched to a gene. Germline V gene data show CDR1 as SSHAT and CDR2 as FNYEAQ (reference sequence). The CDR3 nucleotides read TGTGCCAGCAGCTTAGGGGTAGGGACTAGCGGGAGAGTAAGGGATGAGCAGTTCTTC. This codes for CASSLGVGTSGRVRDEQFF.

V is TRBV2 and J is TRBJ2-7, with 8 bases that match TRBD1. With V trimmed by 11 bases and J by 4 bases, 16 bases remained unmatched. The CDR3 totals 15 residues. Per germline, CDR1 SNHLY and CDR2 FYNNEI. CDR3 DNA: TGTGCCTCGACTCGGGCAGGGGGCGGAGGGTACGAGCAGTACTTC. This sequence encodes CASTRAGGGGYEQYF.

Details on this clone: In the same sample, other DNA sequences code for this CDR3. V gene TRBV19 combines with J gene TRBJ2-7; TRBD1 agrees at 7 bases. Losses at the gene ends were 6 bases for V and 3 bases for J; bases not matched to a gene: 2. This CDR3 comprises 12 residues. CDR1 is LNHDA and CDR2 is SQIVND in the germline V gene (reference sequence). The CDR3 nucleotides read TGTGCCAGTAGCCGACAGGGCTACGAGCAGTACTTC. Translated, it gives CASSRQGYEQYF.

On this clone: This sample includes further DNA sequences coding for the same CDR3. V usage is TRBV19 and J usage is TRBJ1-5; no clear D gene. CDR1 and CDR2 from the germline V gene are LNHDA and SQIVND (reference sequence). V gave up 3 bases and J gave up 0 bases, with 9 bases separating them. CDR3 length equals 15 residues. CDR3 in DNA: TGTGCCAGTAGTATGACTGACAATAGCAATCAGCCCCAGCATTTT. Translating gives CASSMTDNSNQPQHF.

This clone has a handful of counts. This chain uses TRBV6-1 with TRBJ1-6, with 9 bases matching TRBD1. The CDR3 length is 15 residues. Germline CDR1 is MNHNS and CDR2 is SASEGT. V lost 3 bases and J lost 6; bases outside the gene matches: 3. The CDR3 DNA is TGTGCCAGCAGTGACGGGACAGGGATTAATTCACCCCTCCACTTT. This encodes CASSDGTGINSPLHF.

V and J are TRBV9 and TRBJ2-7; D possibly corresponds to TRBD2 (5 bases). Trimming removed 0 bases from V and 2 bases from J, with 12 bases in between. The CDR3 runs 15 residues. CDR1 SGDLS and CDR2 YYNGEE come from the germline V gene. The CDR3 reads CASSVGGSRPYEQYF. The CDR3 DNA reads as TGTGCCAGCAGCGTAGGCGGGTCTAGACCCTACGAGCAGTACTTC.

The chain uses TRBV6-5 and TRBJ2-3; the D gene is possibly TRBD2 (5 bases). The CDR3 has 13 amino acids. CDR1 and CDR2 (germline): MNHEY, SVGAGI. V lost 7 bases and J 3 bases, leaving 11 bases between the germline ends. CDR3 in amino acids: CASNVGGTDTQYF. The CDR3 region has the DNA TGTGCCAGCAACGTAGGCGGGACAGATACGCAGTATTTT.

The V call is TRBV4-1, the J call TRBJ2-5; a possible D gene is TRBD1 (5 bases). From germline, CDR1 is MGHRA and CDR2 YSYEKL. V shed 1 base and J shed 2 bases, with 11 bases lying between them. CDR3 length: 15 residues. The CDR3 region has the DNA TGCGCCAGCAGCCAAGTTAGGAAGGGGCAAGAGACCCAGTACTTC. It is translated as CASSQVRKGQETQYF.

The chain links TRBV27 to TRBJ1-6; D call uncertain. Trimming left V 6 bases short and J 5 bases short, with 23 bases between. Germline CDR1 reads MNHEY; CDR2 reads SMNVEV (reference sequence). There are 18 residues in the CDR3. In DNA form, the CDR3 reads TGTGCCAGCAGCCCGAGGAGGGTCGATTCTGGGAATAATTCACCCCTCCACTTT. It encodes CASSPRRVDSGNNSPLHF.

The chain couples TRBV7-8 to TRBJ1-5; no clear D. Germline values: CDR1 SGHVS, CDR2 FQNEAQ. The V end was cut by 0 bases, the J end by 7 bases, with 7 bases between. This CDR3 has 13 amino acids. DNA of the CDR3: TGTGCCAGCAGCTTAGCGCAACGGCAGCCCCAGCATTTT. It specifies CASSLAQRQPQHF.

The rearrangement uses TRBV6-6 and TRBJ2-1; D may be TRBD2 (5 bases). V lost 0 bases and J 13 bases, leaving 13 bases between the germline ends. Germline CDR1 is MNHNY and CDR2 is SVGAGI (reference sequence). The CDR3 extends over 13 amino acids. The CDR3 nucleotides are TGTGCCAGCAGTTACTCGCGGGCTGACTTCCAGTTCTTC. Protein: CASSYSRADFQFF.

This clone was recorded once. The chain combines TRBV11-2 with TRBJ1-1; TRBD1 might be the D (6 bases). Germline-derived CDR1 and CDR2 are SGHAT and FQNNGV. V was pared by 5 bases and J by 3 bases, with 10 bases between. The CDR3 sequence is 13 residues long. CDR3 in amino acids: CASSRTVHTEAFF. The CDR3 coding sequence is TGTGCCAGCAGCCGGACAGTTCACACTGAAGCTTTCTTT.

The V call is TRBV18, the J call TRBJ2-3; no firm D call. Germline V gives CDR1 KGHSH, CDR2 LQKENI. V lost 3 bases and J lost 1, with 8 bases in between. The CDR3 consists of 14 residues. The CDR3 is CASSPSSGTDTQYF. CDR3 nucleotides: TGTGCCAGCTCACCCAGTAGTGGCACAGATACGCAGTATTTT.

V usage is TRBV28 and J usage is TRBJ1-1, with 7 bases that match TRBD1. The CDR3 extends over 14 amino acids. The V gene end was trimmed by 6 bases and the J gene end by 4 bases; junction bases not matched to a gene: 8. Germline V CDR1 and CDR2: MDHEN, SYDVKM. DNA of the CDR3: TGTGCCAGCAGCAGTGCGGACAGGACCACTGAAGCTTTCTTT. This sequence encodes CASSSADRTTEAFF. The full variable domain, rest sourced from reference TRBV28 and TRBJ1-1, is DVKVTQSSRYLVKRTGEKVFLECVQDMDHENMFWYRQDPGLGLRLIYFSYDVKMKEKGDIPEGYSVSREKKERFSLILESASTNQTSMYLCASSSADRTTEAFFGQGTRLTVV.

The chain couples TRBV27 to TRBJ1-2, with D perhaps matching TRBD1 (6 bases). CDR1 is MNHEY and CDR2 is SMNVEV in the germline V gene (reference sequence). Trimming took off 2 bases at V and 1 base at J, with 11 bases between the two ends. The CDR3 totals 15 residues. CDR3 sequence reads: CASSLSGRGNYGYTF. The CDR3 DNA sequence: TGTGCCAGCAGTTTAAGCGGCAGGGGTAACTATGGCTACACCTTC.

V and J are TRBV30 and TRBJ2-7, with D perhaps matching TRBD2 (7 bases). V was clipped by 2 bases and J by 7 bases, with 21 bases between them. Germline assignment: CDR1 GTSNPN and CDR2 SVGIG (reference sequence). The CDR3 has 15 amino acids. The CDR3: CAWSLGGARAGEQYF. Here the CDR3 DNA reads TGTGCCTGGAGTTTAGGGGGGGCGCGAGCCGGGGAGCAGTACTTC.

V is TRBV15 and J is TRBJ1-2; D perhaps matches TRBD1 (5 bases). The CDR3 is 14 amino acids. Germline V lookup: CDR1 LNHNV, CDR2 YYDKDF (reference sequence). Trimming cost V 5 bases and J 0 bases, with 10 bases left between them. DNA of the CDR3: TGTGCCACCAGCTTCCGAGGGGCTAACTATGGCTACACCTTC. Encoded protein: CATSFRGANYGYTF. Combining the CDR3 with reference TRBV15 and TRBJ1-2 gives the whole variable domain DAMVIQNPRYQVTQFGKPVTLSCSQTLNHNVMYWYQQKSSQAPKLLFHYYDKDFNNEADTPDNFQSRRPNTSFCFLDIRSPGLGDTAMYLCATSFRGANYGYTFGSGTRLTVV.

This chain uses TRBV7-2 with TRBJ2-4, with 10 bases lining up with TRBD1. The CDR3 has 18 residues. V gave up 5 bases and J gave up 3 bases; unmatched junction bases: 13. Looked up from germline, CDR1 is SGHTA and CDR2 is FQGNSA. The CDR3, as DNA: TGTGCCAGCAGCCATCTCCGGGACAGGGGATGGGGCAAAAACATTCAGTACTTC. It yields the protein CASSHLRDRGWGKNIQYF.